A single sample is the source of the 9 T cell receptor beta chains below, sequenced in a study of OX40 agonist ivuxolimab in advanced cancers. Assay used: immunoSEQ multiplex PCR; TCRdb lists only in-frame clones, some missing. The profile shows about 47,000 clones, around nine tenths of them singletons. Sequenced material: CD4+ or CD8+ T cells sorted from blood, taken in a trial of the OX40 agonist ivuxolimab. Source of these receptors: an adult with an advanced solid tumor such as melanoma, head and neck, liver or kidney cancer.

The J gene is TRBJ1-3, the V gene TRBV11-2; no reliable D call. V lost 1 base to trimming and J lost 8 bases, with 12 bases between them. The germline gives CDR1 SGHAT, CDR2 FQNNGV. This CDR3 is 14 amino acids long. The CDR3 here is CASSLGEFGYTIYF. DNA of the CDR3: TGTGCCAGCAGCTTAGGGGAATTCGGATACACCATATATTTT.

The chain has TRBV27 and TRBJ2-1, with 11 positions matching TRBD2. Germline values: CDR1 MNHEY, CDR2 SMNVEV (reference sequence). V lost 4 bases, J lost 3 bases, and 5 bases stayed unmatched. The CDR3 runs 16 residues. CDR3 DNA sequence: TGTGCCAGCAGTTCGTCCGGGACTAGCGGCTACAATGAGCAGTTCTTC. This sequence encodes CASSSSGTSGYNEQFF.

V and J are TRBV9 and TRBJ2-1, with a weak D call TRBD2 (6 bases). The CDR3 loop spans 14 amino acids. Trimming took off 4 bases at V and 9 bases at J, with 17 bases between the two ends. CDR1 is SGDLS, CDR2 YYNGEE, per germline. The CDR3 sequence: CASSTRLGRSEQFF. The DNA for the CDR3 is TGTGCCAGCAGCACTCGACTAGGGCGAAGTGAGCAGTTCTTC. The full variable domain, with the rest looked up from reference TRBV9 and TRBJ2-1, is DSGVTQTPKHLITATGQRVTLRCSPRSGDLSVYWYQQSLDQGLQFLIQYYNGEERAKGNILERFSAQQFPDLHSELNLSSLELGDSALYFCASSTRLGRSEQFFGPGTRLTVL.

The chain joins TRBV28 to TRBJ1-1; D possibly corresponds to TRBD1 (5 bases). The length of the CDR3 is 13 residues. V dropped 2 bases and J dropped 4 bases, with 8 bases sitting between them. Per the germline V gene, CDR1 is MDHEN and CDR2 is SYDVKM. CDR3 DNA: TGTGCCAGCAGTTTAGGGGCTGGCACTGAAGCTTTCTTT. It is translated as CASSLGAGTEAFF.

The gene calls are TRBV28 and TRBJ1-2; unclear D gene. Trimming cost V 8 bases and J 5 bases, with 9 bases left between them. Germline-derived CDR1 and CDR2 are MDHEN and SYDVKM. The CDR3 runs to 11 residues. In nucleotides, the CDR3 is TGTGCCAGCGGCCAGTGGTATGGCTACACCTTC. It translates to CASGQWYGYTF.

The rearrangement joins TRBV18 to TRBJ2-3, with TRBD2 as a possible D gene (5 bases). The CDR3 totals 14 residues. The V end was cut by 8 bases, the J end by 2 bases, with 14 bases between. Germline loops: CDR1 KGHSH, CDR2 LQKENI. CDR3 DNA sequence: TGTGCCAGCCGGACTGGAAGGGACACAGATACGCAGTATTTT. It codes for CASRTGRDTDTQYF. Combining the CDR3 with reference TRBV18 and TRBJ2-3 gives the whole variable domain NAGVMQNPRHLVRRRGQEARLRCSPMKGHSHVYWYRQLPEEGLKFMVYLQKENIIDESGMPKERFSAEFPKEGPSILRIQQVVRGDSAAYFCASRTGRDTDTQYFGPGTRLTVL.

The chain links TRBV7-8 to TRBJ2-7, with TRBD2 identical over 13 bases. V shed 1 base, J shed 1 base, and the junction held 4 bases outside the gene matches. CDR3 length: 17 residues. Germline-derived CDR1 and CDR2 are SGHVS and FQNEAQ. CDR3 nucleotides: TGTGCCAGCAGCTTAGGGGGACTAGCGGGATATTCCTACGAGCAGTACTTC. As protein: CASSLGGLAGYSYEQYF.

This clone was picked up one time. The V call is TRBV7-9, the J call TRBJ2-7; 7 bases map to TRBD2. Germline V gene lookup returns CDR1 SEHNR and CDR2 FQNEAQ (reference sequence). The CDR3 extends over 14 amino acids. V was pared by 2 bases and J by 4 bases, with 5 bases of the junction left unmatched. CDR3 amino acids: CASSLRGREYEQYF. The CDR3, as DNA: TGTGCCAGCAGCTTACGCGGGAGAGAGTACGAGCAGTACTTC.

This chain links TRBV5-1 with TRBJ2-5, with D unresolved. Germline V gene lookup returns CDR1 SGHRS and CDR2 YFSETQ. Trimming pared 0 bases from V and 0 bases from J, leaving 9 bases between. The CDR3 extends over 15 amino acids. The CDR3 spells CASSLVQPHQETQYF. Written as DNA, the CDR3 is TGCGCCAGCAGCTTGGTGCAACCCCACCAAGAGACCCAGTACTTC.